This is a list of T cell receptor beta chains from one sample in a study of blood T cell repertoires in COVID-19. Some clones are missing from TCRdb's copy, which holds only in-frame ones; the method was immunoSEQ multiplex PCR. The table shows 200,000 to 250,000 clones, with under 85% occurring only once. The specimen was PBMCs or T cells enriched from blood (not recorded which). Every receptor here comes from a man between 60 and 70 years old who had recovered from COVID-19. Each CDR3 is given with its conserved first and last residue. Fields, in order: V gene, D gene, clone size, J gene, CDR3 DNA, CDR3 protein. A D gene is named only where the DNA matches it firmly. Size is omitted from some rows. Given values are once, few, many or a class for expanded clones.

V gene: TRBV20-1; D gene: .; clone size: few; J gene: TRBJ1-4; CDR3 DNA: TGCAGTGCTAGTGGGGAAGGGGGTGAAAAACTGTTTTTT; CDR3 protein: CSASGEGGEKLFF
V gene: TRBV10-3; D gene: .; clone size: .; J gene: TRBJ2-1; CDR3 DNA: TGTGCCATCAGTGGGTTACAGAACAATGAGCAGTTCTTC; CDR3 protein: CAISGLQNNEQFF
V gene: TRBV6-5; D gene: .; clone size: .; J gene: TRBJ1-6; CDR3 DNA: TGTGCCAGCATGGGGCCTGATTCACCCCTCCACTTT; CDR3 protein: CASMGPDSPLHF
V gene: TRBV10-3; D gene: .; clone size: .; J gene: TRBJ2-1; CDR3 DNA: TGTGCCATCAGCCCGGACATCAGCTCCTACAATGAGCAGTTCTTC; CDR3 protein: CAISPDISSYNEQFF
V gene: TRBV19; D gene: TRBD1; clone size: .; J gene: TRBJ1-2; CDR3 DNA: TGTGCCAGTAGTATACCCCCAGGGGGAGGCTACACCTTC; CDR3 protein: CASSIPPGGGYTF
V gene: TRBV6-5; D gene: .; clone size: .; J gene: TRBJ2-1; CDR3 DNA: TGTGCCAGCAGTATTACAAGGCGGGAGCAGTTCTTC; CDR3 protein: CASSITRREQFF
V gene: TRBV3-1/TRBV3-2; D gene: TRBD2; clone size: .; J gene: TRBJ2-3; CDR3 DNA: TGTGCCAGCAGCAGCGGGGGGGGCACAGATACGCAGTATTTT; CDR3 protein: CASSSGGGTDTQYF
V gene: TRBV11-2; D gene: .; clone size: .; J gene: TRBJ2-3; CDR3 DNA: TGTGCCAGCAGCTTCAACTCCGGGACTCTAAGCACAGATACGCAGTATTTT; CDR3 protein: CASSFNSGTLSTDTQYF
V gene: TRBV18; D gene: TRBD1; clone size: .; J gene: TRBJ1-3; CDR3 DNA: TGTGCCAGCTCACCACCCGGGACAGCTGGAAACACCATATATTTT; CDR3 protein: CASSPPGTAGNTIYF
V gene: TRBV2; D gene: TRBD1; clone size: .; J gene: TRBJ1-3; CDR3 DNA: TGTGCCAGCAGTGCTCCGGGACAGGGACATGGAAACACCATATATTTT; CDR3 protein: CASSAPGQGHGNTIYF
V gene: TRBV7-9; D gene: .; clone size: .; J gene: TRBJ2-6; CDR3 DNA: TGTGCCAGCAGCTCCTCGGGGGCTGGGGCCAACGTCCTGACTTTC; CDR3 protein: CASSSSGAGANVLTF
V gene: TRBV5-1; D gene: TRBD2; clone size: once; J gene: TRBJ2-5; CDR3 DNA: TGCGCCAGCAGCTTGGGGCTAGCGGGGAAGGAGACCCAGTACTTC; CDR3 protein: CASSLGLAGKETQYF
V gene: TRBV11-2; D gene: TRBD1; clone size: once; J gene: TRBJ2-7; CDR3 DNA: TGTGCCAGCAGCGGGACAGGGGAATACGAGCAGTACTTC; CDR3 protein: CASSGTGEYEQYF
V gene: TRBV4-3; D gene: .; clone size: .; J gene: TRBJ1-2; CDR3 DNA: TGCGCCAGCAGCCAAGACAGGCAGAGTTCTAACTATGGCTACACCTTC; CDR3 protein: CASSQDRQSSNYGYTF
V gene: TRBV20-1; D gene: .; clone size: .; J gene: TRBJ1-2; CDR3 DNA: TGCAGTGCTAGTCTCCAGGGTAGGAACTATGGCTACACCTTC; CDR3 protein: CSASLQGRNYGYTF
V gene: TRBV19; D gene: TRBD1; clone size: .; J gene: TRBJ2-2; CDR3 DNA: TGTGCCAGTAAACCGGACAGGGGGAAGCCCGGGGAGCTGTTTTTT; CDR3 protein: CASKPDRGKPGELFF
V gene: TRBV5-6; D gene: .; clone size: .; J gene: TRBJ2-2; CDR3 DNA: TGTGCCAGCAGCTTAACCGACAGAACCACCGGGGAGCTGTTTTTT; CDR3 protein: CASSLTDRTTGELFF
V gene: TRBV7-6; D gene: .; clone size: .; J gene: TRBJ1-4; CDR3 DNA: TGTGCCAGCAGCCGCGTTCAAAACCCGGCTAATGAAAAACTGTTTTTT; CDR3 protein: CASSRVQNPANEKLFF
V gene: TRBV19; D gene: TRBD1; clone size: once; J gene: TRBJ1-2; CDR3 DNA: TGTGCCAGTAGTCCGACCAATCAGGGGGCAAGTAGTGGCTACACCTTC; CDR3 protein: CASSPTNQGASSGYTF